This T cell receptor (beta chain) was documented in a study of T cells in Graves' hyperthyroidism and ophthalmopathy. As concerns this clonotype: Antigen specificity is unknown.

CDR3 size: 15 residues. The trim removed 4 bases at V and 10 bases at J, leaving 10 bases unmatched. Germline V CDR1 and CDR2: LNHDA, SQIVND (reference sequence). Amplification of TCR beta CDR3 regions used RNA as the template. First-round RT-PCR with HTBI primers amplified the TCR CDR3 region. TCRdb called the multiplex PCR reads again in MiXCR, with one record for every CDR3 protein. The data hold 400,000 to 500,000 distinct CDR3 sequences, with roughly an eighth observed a single time. Overall study results and limits: In the blood, most expanded thyroid clonotypes above 0.001 appeared as well.

Researchers defined stable Graves' hyperthyroidism as no ophthalmopathy progression within 18 months. Newly diagnosed patients aged 18 to 65 had hyperthyroidism of under 2 months' duration. Sequencing used blood. The chain combines TRBV19 with TRBJ1-6; 7 nucleotides agree with TRBD1. This sequence was found in a woman between 18 and 29 years old with Graves' hyperthyroidism. CDR3 sequence reads: CASSTRQGVTSPLHF. CDR3 coding DNA: TGTGCCAGTAGTACCCGACAGGGAGTAACCTCACCCCTCCACTTT.